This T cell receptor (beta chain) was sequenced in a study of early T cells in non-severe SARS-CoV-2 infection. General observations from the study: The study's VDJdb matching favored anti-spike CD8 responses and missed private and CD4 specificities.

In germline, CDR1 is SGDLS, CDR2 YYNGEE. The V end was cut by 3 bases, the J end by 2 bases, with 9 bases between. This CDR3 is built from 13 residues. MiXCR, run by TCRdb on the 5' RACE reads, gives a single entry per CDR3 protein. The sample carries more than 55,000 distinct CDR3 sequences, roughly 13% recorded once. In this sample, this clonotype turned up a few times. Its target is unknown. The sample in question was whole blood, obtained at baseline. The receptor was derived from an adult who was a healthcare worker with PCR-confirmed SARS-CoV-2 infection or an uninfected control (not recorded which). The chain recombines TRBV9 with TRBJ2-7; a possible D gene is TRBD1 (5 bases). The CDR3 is CASSATGTYEQYF. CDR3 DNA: TGTGCCAGCAGCGCTACAGGAACCTACGAGCAGTACTTC.